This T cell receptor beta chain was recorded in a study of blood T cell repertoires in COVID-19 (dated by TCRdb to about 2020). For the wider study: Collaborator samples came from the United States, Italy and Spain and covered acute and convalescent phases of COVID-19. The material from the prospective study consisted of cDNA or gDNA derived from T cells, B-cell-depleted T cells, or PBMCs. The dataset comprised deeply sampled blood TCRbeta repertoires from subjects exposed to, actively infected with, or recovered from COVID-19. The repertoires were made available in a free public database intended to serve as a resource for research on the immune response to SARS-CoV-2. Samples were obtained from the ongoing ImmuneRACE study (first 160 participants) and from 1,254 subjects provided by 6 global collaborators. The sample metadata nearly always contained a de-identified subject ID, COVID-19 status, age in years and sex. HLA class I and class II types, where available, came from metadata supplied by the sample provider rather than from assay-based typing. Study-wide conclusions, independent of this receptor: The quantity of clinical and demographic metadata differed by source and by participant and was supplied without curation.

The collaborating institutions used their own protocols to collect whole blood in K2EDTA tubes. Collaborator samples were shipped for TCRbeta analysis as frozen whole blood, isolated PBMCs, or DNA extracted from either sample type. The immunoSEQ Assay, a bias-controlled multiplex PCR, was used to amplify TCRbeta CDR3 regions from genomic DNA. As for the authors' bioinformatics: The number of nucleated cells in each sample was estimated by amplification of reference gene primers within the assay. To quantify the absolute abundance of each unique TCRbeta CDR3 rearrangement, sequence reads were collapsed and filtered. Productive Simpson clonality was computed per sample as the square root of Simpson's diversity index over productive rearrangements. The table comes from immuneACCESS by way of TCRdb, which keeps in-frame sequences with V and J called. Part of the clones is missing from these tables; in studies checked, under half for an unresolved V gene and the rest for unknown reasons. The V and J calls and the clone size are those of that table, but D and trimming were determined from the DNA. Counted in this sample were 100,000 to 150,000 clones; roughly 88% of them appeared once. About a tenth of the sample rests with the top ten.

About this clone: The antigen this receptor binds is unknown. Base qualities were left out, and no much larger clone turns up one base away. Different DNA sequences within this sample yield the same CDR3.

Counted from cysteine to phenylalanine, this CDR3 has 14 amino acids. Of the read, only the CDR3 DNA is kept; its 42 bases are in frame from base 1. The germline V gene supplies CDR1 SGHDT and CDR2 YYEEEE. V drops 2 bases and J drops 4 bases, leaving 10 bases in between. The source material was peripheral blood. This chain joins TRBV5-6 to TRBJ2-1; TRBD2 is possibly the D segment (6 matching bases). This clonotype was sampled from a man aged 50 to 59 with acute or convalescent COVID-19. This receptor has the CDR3 CASSLSGVYNEQFF. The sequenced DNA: TGTGCCAGCAGCTTATCGGGAGTTTACAATGAGCAGTTCTTC.